This T cell receptor beta chain was sequenced in a study of T cell responses to AZD1222 COVID-19 vaccine. Study conclusions and caveats: Distributed over spike, vaccine-associated CD4 TCRs predominated at 160-218 and 743-854. In all cases, repertoires were sampled only after the peak T cell response.

As concerns this clone: Its specificity is not known.

CDR1 SGHRS and CDR2 YFSETQ come from the germline V gene. Germline trimming cut 2 bases from V and 1 base from J; bases unmatched to any gene: 2. CDR3 length: 16 amino acids. Repertoires were generated with immunoSEQ multiplex PCR, while TCRdb's copy carries only in-frame clones and drops some. The sample has more than 95,000 clones; roughly 85% are singletons. This clonotype was sampled from an adult who received the AZD1222 COVID-19 vaccine. The chain combines TRBV5-1 with TRBJ2-2; 10 nucleotides align to TRBD1. This material consisted of peripheral blood, taken 28 days after the second AZD1222 dose. The CDR3 coding sequence is TGCGCCAGCAGCTTCCGGGACAGGGGGAACACCGGGGAGCTGTTTTTT. Translating it yields CASSFRDRGNTGELFF. Supplemented by reference TRBV5-1 and TRBJ2-2, the full variable domain reads KAGVTQTPRYLIKTRGQQVTLSCSPISGHRSVSWYQQTPGQGLQFLFEYFSETQRNKGNFPGRFSGRQFSNSRSEMNVSTLELGDSALYLCASSFRDRGNTGELFFGEGSRLTVL.